This T cell receptor (beta chain) was recorded in a study of OX40 agonist ivuxolimab in advanced cancers. Study-level background: From roughly 23 to 90 years was the age range, with a mean of roughly 64 years, and about 83% were male. Three dose-escalation patients had partial responses: one with hepatocellular carcinoma and two with cutaneous melanoma. Findings of the study overall: The study did not work out the antigen specificity of the expanded peripheral T cells.

Baseline, cycle 4 day 1, and cycle 7 day 1 were the blood sampling points. Remarks on this clone: Its matching antigen is unknown.

The V end was cut by 4 bases, the J end by 0 bases, with 7 bases between. This CDR3 spans 13 amino acids. The V gene's germline CDR1 is SGHDT and CDR2 YYEEEE. Produced via immunoSEQ multiplex PCR; TCRdb's table is partial and in-frame only. The sample has about 94,000 clones, less than 95% seen once. The clonotype comes from an adult with an advanced solid tumor such as melanoma, head and neck, liver or kidney cancer. The sequences come from CD4+ or CD8+ T cells sorted from blood, collected in a trial of the OX40 agonist ivuxolimab. The J gene is TRBJ1-2, the V gene TRBV5-6, with no clear D. This CDR3 reads CASSPDSNYGYTF. The CDR3 DNA reads as TGTGCCAGCAGCCCCGATTCTAACTATGGCTACACCTTC.